This T cell receptor (beta chain) was identified in a study of blood T cell repertoires in COVID-19. Cohorts were assigned according to the clinical history that participants reported. This CDR3 is built from 15 residues. V lost 4 bases and J lost 8, with 19 bases in between. Germline assignment: CDR1 SGHNT and CDR2 YYREEE (reference sequence). The repertoire was sequenced with immunoSEQ multiplex PCR; TCRdb's copy has only in-frame clones and lacks some. This table holds about 140,000 clones, about 84% found once. The sequence derives from a woman aged 18-29 years who had been exposed to COVID-19. The V and J genes are TRBV5-4 and TRBJ2-1; D may be TRBD2 (6 bases). Sequencing was performed on PBMCs or T cells enriched from blood (not recorded which). CDR3 sequence reads: CASSDSGTWRDEQFF. CDR3 DNA: TGTGCCAGCAGCGACTCCGGGACGTGGAGGGATGAGCAGTTCTTC.